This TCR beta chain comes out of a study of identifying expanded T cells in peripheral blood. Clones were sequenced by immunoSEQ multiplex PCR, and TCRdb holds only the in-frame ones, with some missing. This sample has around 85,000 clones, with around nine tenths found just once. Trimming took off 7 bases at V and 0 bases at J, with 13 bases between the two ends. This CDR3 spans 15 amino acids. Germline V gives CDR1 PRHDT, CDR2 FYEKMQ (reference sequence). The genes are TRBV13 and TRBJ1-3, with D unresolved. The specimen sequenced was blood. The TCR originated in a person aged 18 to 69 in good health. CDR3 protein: CASNEGRISGNTIYF. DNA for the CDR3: TGTGCCAGCAACGAAGGAAGGATCTCTGGAAACACCATATATTTT. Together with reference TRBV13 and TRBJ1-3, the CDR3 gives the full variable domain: AAGVIQSPRHLIKEKRETATLKCYPIPRHDTVYWYQQGPGQDPQFLISFYEKMQSDKGSIPDRFSAQQFSDYHSELNMSSLELGDSALYFCASNEGRISGNTIYFGEGSWLTVV.